This T cell receptor (beta chain) stems from a study of graft-versus-host responses after intestinal transplantation (dated by TCRdb to about 2021). In terms of the full investigation: Multivisceral, liver-intestinal, or isolated intestinal transplants were received by the recipients. A peak of at least 4% donor T cells among recipient peripheral blood mononuclear cells was the definition used for donor T cell macrochimerism. Rather than going through the commercial service, samples from a few later patients were sequenced in-house on an Illumina MiSeq and processed with MiXCR. Graft-versus-host and host-versus-graft alloreactive T cell clones were tracked in the graft, circulation and bone marrow after intestinal transplantation using bulk TCR-beta CDR3 sequencing. Anti-thymocyte globulin induction was given to all recipients, followed by maintenance tacrolimus and steroids for about 3 years. To identify alloreactive clones, pre-transplant mixed lymphocyte reaction products were sequenced and then compared with unstimulated pre-transplant donor and recipient T cells. A cohort of around 25 intestinal transplant recipients, including one retransplant, was enrolled, and 3 patients lacking pretransplant specimens were excluded.

The library was produced with the immunoSEQ multiplex PCR assay. For most patients, genomic DNA was isolated using the Qiagen DNeasy Blood and Tissue Kit and was shipped frozen to Adaptive Biotechnologies for TCR sequencing. High-throughput TCR-beta CDR3 sequencing of genomic DNA from most patients was performed by Adaptive Biotechnologies. The authors' pipeline ran thus. TCR sequencing data were retrieved from Adaptive's ImmunoSEQ software for 15 to 20 patients, whereas three other patients were processed with MiXCR and VDJtools. To correct CD4 versus CD8 sorting errors, sequences present in both subsets at a frequency ratio below 5:1 were removed. CDR3 nucleotide sequences shared by donor and recipient were removed because the origin of these sequences could not be assigned. At least 2-fold expansion over unstimulated cells and a minimum CFSE-low frequency of 0.002% (template counts) or 0.001% (read counts) were required for clones to be classified as alloreactive. Mappable clones were those detected in sequenced pre-transplant spleen, lymph node, or MLR CFSE-low populations of the donor or recipient. The cumulative frequency of alloreactive clones was calculated as a percentage of all sequences, weighted by copy number. TCRdb limited this immuneACCESS table to in-frame rearrangements with V and J called. A share of clones is missing; checked studies link under half to unresolved V genes, and the rest is unexplained. The DNA gave D and trimming, while V, J and clone size come from that table. Here the sample has around 110,000 clones; over 75% occur a single time. Of the sample, more than 0.15% falls within the top ten clones.

Regarding this clone: Its binding antigen is unknown. No clone much larger than this one lies a single base away; base qualities are absent.

The sample's time point, from its label and the paper: cells obtained before transplantation from donor or recipient. CD3+CD4+ and CD3+CD8+ populations were FACS-sorted from unstimulated pre-transplant donor and recipient cells taken from spleen or lymph nodes. General conclusions and limits of the study: Early after transplant, declines in HvG clones were associated with peak levels of circulating GvH clones. Patients with donor T cell macrochimerism had high GvH to HvG T cell clonal ratios in their allografts. The relatively low number and heterogeneity of intestinal transplant patients limited the conclusions. GvH clones were detected in recipient bone marrow, and some appeared earlier in ileal mucosa or blood, consistent with an intestinal mucosal origin.

The receptor's source is a human donor who received an intestinal transplant. Source: unstimulated CD4+ T cells sorted from spleen or lymph node cells, taken before intestinal transplant.

The nucleotides are TGTGCCAGCAGCCTGACAGGCCATGGCTACACCTTC. This yields the protein CASSLTGHGYTF. The chain was built from TRBV2 and TRBJ1-2; the best D guess is TRBD1, with 6 bases matching. The junction carries 11 bases between V and J, which are trimmed by 6 bases and 6 bases respectively. CDR1 and CDR2 are drawn from the germline V gene: SNHLY, FYNNEI. The cysteine opens and the phenylalanine closes a CDR3 of 12 amino acids. This entry keeps only the CDR3 DNA: 36 bases, framed from base 1.